The clone carrying this T cell receptor (beta chain) was detected only a few times. The second PCR ran about 6 to 11 cycles with a sample-barcoded 5' primer and J-beta primers. TCRdb independently ran MiXCR on the 5' RACE reads; one entry per CDR3 protein. Here the sample spans 650,000 to 1,000,000 distinct CDR3 sequences, 36% being singletons. This CDR3 is 13 amino acids long. Germline trimming cut 1 base from V and 6 bases from J; bases unmatched to any gene: 3. Germline CDR1 and CDR2: DFQATT and SNEGSKA (reference sequence). All donors came from Russia, were Caucasian and healthy, and spanned ages about 6 to 100. This specimen belongs to a study of blood T cells in healthy people across ages.

This chain connects TRBV20-1 to TRBJ2-1; TRBD1 aligns across 7 bases. Sequencing was performed on blood. This receptor was identified in a man between 18 and 35 years old in good health. The CDR3 region is CSARGGQINEQFF. DNA for the CDR3: TGCAGTGCTAGAGGGGGACAGATCAATGAGCAGTTCTTC.